This T cell receptor (beta chain) derives from a study of blood T cells in healthy people across ages. Study-wide results and caveats: The donors' CMV status was not determined, possibly confounding changes in expanded clonotypes.

Through a sample-barcoded 5' primer and a J-beta primer mix, a second PCR was run for about 7 to 12 cycles. One entry per CDR3 protein results from TCRdb running MiXCR on the 5' RACE reads. The sample holds some 640,000 distinct CDR3 sequences, around 31% seen once. On this clonotype itself: Its antigen remains unknown.

CDR1 and CDR2 (germline): LNHDA, SQIVND (reference sequence). The ends lost 4 bases at V and 7 bases at J; junction bases unmatched: 9. The CDR3 totals 14 residues. The sequence derives from a woman older than 75 in good health. Sample: blood. The chain couples TRBV19 to TRBJ1-2; 7 nucleotides agree with TRBD1. In nucleotides, the CDR3 is TGTGCCAGTAGTACCACCGGGACAGCGGGTGGCTACACCTTC. Translating gives CASSTTGTAGGYTF.